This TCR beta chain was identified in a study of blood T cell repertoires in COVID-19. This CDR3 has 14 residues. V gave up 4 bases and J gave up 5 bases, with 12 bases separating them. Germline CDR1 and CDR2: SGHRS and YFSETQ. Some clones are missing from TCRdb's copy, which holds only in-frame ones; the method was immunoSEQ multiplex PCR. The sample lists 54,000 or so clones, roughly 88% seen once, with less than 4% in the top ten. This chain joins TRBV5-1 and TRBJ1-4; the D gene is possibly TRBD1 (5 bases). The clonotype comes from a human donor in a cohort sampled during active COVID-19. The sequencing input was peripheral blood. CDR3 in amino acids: CASSLQGPNEKLFF. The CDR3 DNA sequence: TGCGCCAGCAGCCTCCAGGGCCCCAATGAAAAACTGTTTTTT.